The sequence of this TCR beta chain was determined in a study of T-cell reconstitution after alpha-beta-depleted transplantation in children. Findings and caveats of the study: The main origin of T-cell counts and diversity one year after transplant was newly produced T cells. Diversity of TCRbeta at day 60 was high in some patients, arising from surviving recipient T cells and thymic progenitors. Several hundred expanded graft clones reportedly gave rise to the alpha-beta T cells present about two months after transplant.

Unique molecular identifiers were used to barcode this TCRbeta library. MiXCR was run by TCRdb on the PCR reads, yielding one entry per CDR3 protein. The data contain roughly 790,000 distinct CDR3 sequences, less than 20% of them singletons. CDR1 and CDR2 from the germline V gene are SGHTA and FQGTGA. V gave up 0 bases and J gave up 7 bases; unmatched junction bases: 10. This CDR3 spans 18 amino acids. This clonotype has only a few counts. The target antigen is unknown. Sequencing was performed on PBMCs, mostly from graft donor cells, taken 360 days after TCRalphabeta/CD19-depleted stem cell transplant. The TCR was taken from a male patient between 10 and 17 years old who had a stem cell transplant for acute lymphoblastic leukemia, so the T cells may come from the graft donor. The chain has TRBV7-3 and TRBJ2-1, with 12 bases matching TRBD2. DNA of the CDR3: TGTGCCAGCAGCTTAACCGTTGGACTAGCGGGAAAGAGGAATGAGCAGTTCTTC. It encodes CASSLTVGLAGKRNEQFF.